Listed below are T cell receptor beta chains from one sample, sequenced in a study of blood T cell repertoires in COVID-19. TCRdb keeps only in-frame clones here, not all; method: immunoSEQ multiplex PCR. In the table there are approximately 150,000 clones, approximately 81% of which are singletons. Source material: PBMCs or T cells enriched from blood (not recorded which). All receptors derive from a woman in her forties or fifties who had recovered from COVID-19. Both conserved end residues are part of each CDR3. Each record gives: V gene, J gene, clone size, D gene, CDR3 DNA, CDR3 protein. D genes are given only for firm matches. Size is stated for part of the rows, as once, few or many counts, or as a class when the clone is expanded.

V gene: TRBV20-1; J gene: TRBJ1-5; clone size: NA; D gene: TRBD1; CDR3 DNA: TGCAGTGCTAGTGCGACAGGGATCAATCAGCCCCAGCATTTT; CDR3 protein: CSASATGINQPQHF
V gene: TRBV28; J gene: TRBJ1-1; clone size: NA; D gene: TRBD1; CDR3 DNA: TGTGCCAGTAGCTCCGCTGCAGGGACAGCGAACACTGAAGCTTTCTTT; CDR3 protein: CASSSAAGTANTEAFF
V gene: TRBV27; J gene: TRBJ2-7; clone size: NA; D gene: TRBD2; CDR3 DNA: TGTGCCAGCAGTTTAAAACTAGCGGGAGCCTACGAGCAGTACTTC; CDR3 protein: CASSLKLAGAYEQYF
V gene: TRBV7-2; J gene: TRBJ2-4; clone size: NA; D gene: TRBD1; CDR3 DNA: TGTGCCAGCAGCTTCTCACCGGGACAGGGTAAAAACATTCAGTACTTC; CDR3 protein: CASSFSPGQGKNIQYF
V gene: TRBV4-1; J gene: TRBJ1-6; clone size: NA; D gene: NA; CDR3 DNA: TGCGCCAGCAGCCAAGATGTCGGGACTCTTAATTCACCCCTCCACTTT; CDR3 protein: CASSQDVGTLNSPLHF
V gene: TRBV11-3; J gene: TRBJ2-2; clone size: NA; D gene: TRBD2; CDR3 DNA: TGTGCCAGCAGCTCCTTCACTAGCGTGGAAACCGGGGAGCTGTTTTTT; CDR3 protein: CASSSFTSVETGELFF
V gene: TRBV6-6; J gene: TRBJ1-1; clone size: NA; D gene: NA; CDR3 DNA: TGTGCCAGCAGCCTGACAGATAGAAACACTGAAGCTTTCTTT; CDR3 protein: CASSLTDRNTEAFF
V gene: TRBV28; J gene: TRBJ1-2; clone size: NA; D gene: NA; CDR3 DNA: TGTGCCAGCAGTTTATCAGGGGTGGGCGGCTACACCTTC; CDR3 protein: CASSLSGVGGYTF
V gene: TRBV2; J gene: TRBJ2-3; clone size: NA; D gene: NA; CDR3 DNA: TGTGCCAGCAGTTTACAGGGTGTTGTGACAGATACGCAGTATTTT; CDR3 protein: CASSLQGVVTDTQYF
V gene: TRBV4-1; J gene: TRBJ2-1; clone size: NA; D gene: TRBD2; CDR3 DNA: TGCGCCAGCAGCCAAACCCGTGGGACCGGGACTAGCGGGAGGGACAATGAGCAGTTCTTC; CDR3 protein: CASSQTRGTGTSGRDNEQFF
V gene: TRBV5-1; J gene: TRBJ2-7; clone size: NA; D gene: TRBD1; CDR3 DNA: TGCGCCAGCAGCTCGCAGGGGGTTAACGAGCAGTACTTC; CDR3 protein: CASSSQGVNEQYF
V gene: TRBV19; J gene: TRBJ1-2; clone size: NA; D gene: NA; CDR3 DNA: TGTGCCAGTAGTATCTTCTCGGACAGATTCTATGGCTACACCTTC; CDR3 protein: CASSIFSDRFYGYTF
V gene: TRBV7-2; J gene: TRBJ2-1; clone size: few; D gene: NA; CDR3 DNA: TGTGCCAGCAGCTTAGCAGGCGGGACTTACAATGAGCAGTTCTTC; CDR3 protein: CASSLAGGTYNEQFF
V gene: TRBV18; J gene: TRBJ1-5; clone size: NA; D gene: TRBD1; CDR3 DNA: TGTGCCAGCTCACCCCCGGACAGGGACGGGGGTCGGAGCAATCAGCCCCAGCATTTT; CDR3 protein: CASSPPDRDGGRSNQPQHF
V gene: TRBV6-1; J gene: TRBJ2-3; clone size: once; D gene: TRBD1; CDR3 DNA: TGTGCCAGCAGTGAAGGGTTGGGGACAGGGGCTAAGACAGATACGCAGTATTTT; CDR3 protein: CASSEGLGTGAKTDTQYF
V gene: TRBV18; J gene: TRBJ2-7; clone size: NA; D gene: TRBD1; CDR3 DNA: TGTGCCAGCTCACCACAGGGGGCGAATTTCGACGAGCAGTACTTC; CDR3 protein: CASSPQGANFDEQYF
V gene: TRBV7-8; J gene: TRBJ1-2; clone size: NA; D gene: NA; CDR3 DNA: TGTGCCAGCAGCTTAGAGGGCAGGGACTATGGCTACACCTTC; CDR3 protein: CASSLEGRDYGYTF
V gene: TRBV7-2; J gene: TRBJ2-1; clone size: NA; D gene: TRBD2; CDR3 DNA: TGTGCCAGCAGCTTGGGTTGGGGGGGCTACAATGAGCAGTTCTTC; CDR3 protein: CASSLGWGGYNEQFF
V gene: TRBV19; J gene: TRBJ2-1; clone size: NA; D gene: TRBD2; CDR3 DNA: TGTGCCAGTAGTCCCAGTCTAGCGGGGTACAATGAGCAGTTCTTC; CDR3 protein: CASSPSLAGYNEQFF
V gene: TRBV5-1; J gene: TRBJ2-3; clone size: few; D gene: TRBD2; CDR3 DNA: TGCGCCAGCAGCTCGGGACTAGTCACAGATACGCAGTATTTT; CDR3 protein: CASSSGLVTDTQYF
V gene: TRBV28; J gene: TRBJ1-4; clone size: NA; D gene: NA; CDR3 DNA: TGTGCCAGCTTCAGTGCAACTAATGAAAAACTGTTTTTT; CDR3 protein: CASFSATNEKLFF
V gene: TRBV19; J gene: TRBJ1-2; clone size: NA; D gene: NA; CDR3 DNA: TGTGCCAGTAGTATAGTACAGGTTACTAACTATGGCTACACCTTC; CDR3 protein: CASSIVQVTNYGYTF
V gene: TRBV18; J gene: TRBJ2-2; clone size: few; D gene: TRBD2; CDR3 DNA: TGTGCCAGCTCACCCAGCGGGGCCCCCGGGGAGCTGTTTTTT; CDR3 protein: CASSPSGAPGELFF
V gene: TRBV24-1; J gene: TRBJ1-5; clone size: NA; D gene: NA; CDR3 DNA: TGTGCCACCAGTGCCCGGTGTAGGCATTTT; CDR3 protein: CATSARCRHF
V gene: TRBV11-1; J gene: TRBJ2-4; clone size: NA; D gene: NA; CDR3 DNA: TGTGCCAGCAGCTACGGACAGGAGGGCATTCAGTACTTC; CDR3 protein: CASSYGQEGIQYF
V gene: TRBV7-9; J gene: TRBJ1-1; clone size: NA; D gene: NA; CDR3 DNA: TGTGCCTTGTCAGGAGGGGTGGTGATGAACACTGAAGCTTTCTTT; CDR3 protein: CALSGGVVMNTEAFF
V gene: TRBV6-2/TRBV6-3; J gene: TRBJ1-6; clone size: NA; D gene: NA; CDR3 DNA: TGTGCCAGCAGTTATACGGTGGATAATTCACCCCTCCACTTT; CDR3 protein: CASSYTVDNSPLHF
V gene: TRBV6-5; J gene: TRBJ1-3; clone size: few; D gene: TRBD1; CDR3 DNA: TGTGCCAGCAGTTACCTGCAGGGGGGAGGAAACACCATATATTTT; CDR3 protein: CASSYLQGGGNTIYF
V gene: TRBV13; J gene: TRBJ2-3; clone size: NA; D gene: NA; CDR3 DNA: TGTGCCAGCAGCTTAGGGCAGGGGAGCACAGATACGCAGTATTTT; CDR3 protein: CASSLGQGSTDTQYF
V gene: TRBV4-2; J gene: TRBJ2-2; clone size: few; D gene: NA; CDR3 DNA: TGTGCCAGCAGCCTTACATCCGGGACTGTGAACACCGGGGAGCTGTTTTTT; CDR3 protein: CASSLTSGTVNTGELFF
V gene: TRBV15; J gene: TRBJ1-5; clone size: NA; D gene: TRBD1; CDR3 DNA: TGTGCCACCAGCAGAGATCAGAAAGCAGGGGGCGGCCAGCCCCAGCATTTT; CDR3 protein: CATSRDQKAGGGQPQHF
V gene: TRBV5-1; J gene: TRBJ2-7; clone size: NA; D gene: TRBD1; CDR3 DNA: TGCGCCAGCAGTAGGGCAGGGGGCTCCTACGAGCAGTACTTC; CDR3 protein: CASSRAGGSYEQYF
V gene: TRBV7-2; J gene: TRBJ2-2; clone size: once; D gene: TRBD2; CDR3 DNA: TGTGCCAGCAGCCCCAGAGGTAGCGGGGGTGGCGGCGGGGAGCTGTTTTTT; CDR3 protein: CASSPRGSGGGGGELFF